This T cell receptor beta chain was captured by sequencing in a study of beta chain features in type 1 diabetes. About the research overall: Across every sample, around 100,000,000 sorted cells were examined in total. Study-level points and caveats: Naive, central memory and regulatory TCRB repertoires appeared more similar among patients than healthy donors. Individuals with type 1 diabetes displayed fewer insertions and more deletions at VDJ junctions. Type 1 diabetes patients showed a moderate but significant shortening of TCRB CDR3s in all four CD4+ subsets.

Trimming left V 4 bases short and J 5 bases short, with 9 bases between. CDR1 MNHEY and CDR2 SMNVEV come from the germline V gene (reference sequence). This CDR3 has 13 amino acids. Sorting of CD4+ naive, central memory, regulatory and stem cell-like memory cells was performed via CD45RO/CCR7/CD25/CD127/CD95/CD27. Expressed TCRB transcripts were sequenced after all isolated RNA was converted to cDNA. TCRdb's copy holds only in-frame clones and misses some; the assay was immunoSEQ multiplex PCR. The table lists about 700,000 clones, roughly an eighth of them singletons, with approximately 0.022% in the top ten. This clone has a handful of counts. The antigen is unknown.

The clonotype originates from a man younger than 30 with type 1 diabetes. Input material: naive CD4+ T cells from blood. The rearrangement links TRBV27 to TRBJ1-5, with D possibly matching TRBD1 (5 bases). The CDR3 coding sequence is TGTGCCAGCAGTTCGGACAATTATCAGCCCCAGCATTTT. Its translation: CASSSDNYQPQHF.